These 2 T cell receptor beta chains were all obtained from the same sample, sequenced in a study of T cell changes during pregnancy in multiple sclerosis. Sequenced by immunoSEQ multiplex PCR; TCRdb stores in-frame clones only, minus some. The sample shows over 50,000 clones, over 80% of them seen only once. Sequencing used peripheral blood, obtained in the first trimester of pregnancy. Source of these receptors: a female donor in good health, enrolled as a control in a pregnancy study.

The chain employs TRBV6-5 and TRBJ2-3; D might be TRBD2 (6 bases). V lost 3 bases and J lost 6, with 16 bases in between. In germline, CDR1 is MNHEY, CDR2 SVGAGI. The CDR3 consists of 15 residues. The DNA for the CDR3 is TGTGCCAGCAGTTATTCGCCGACTAGGCCGGATACGCAGTATTTT. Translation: CASSYSPTRPDTQYF.

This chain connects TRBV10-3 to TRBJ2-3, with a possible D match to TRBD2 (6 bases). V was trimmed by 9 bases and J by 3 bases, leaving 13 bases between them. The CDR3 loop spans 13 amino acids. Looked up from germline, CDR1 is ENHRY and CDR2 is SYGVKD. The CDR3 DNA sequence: TGTGCCATGGGGACTGGGAGAACAGATACGCAGTATTTT. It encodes CAMGTGRTDTQYF.